This T cell receptor beta chain was found in a study of blood T cell repertoires in COVID-19 (dated by TCRdb to the early 2020s). For the study in its entirety: Collaborator samples came from the United States, Italy and Spain and covered acute and convalescent phases of COVID-19. The material from the prospective study consisted of cDNA or gDNA derived from T cells, B-cell-depleted T cells, or PBMCs. Subjects who had been exposed to COVID-19, were actively infected with it, or had recovered from it provided the deeply sampled blood TCRbeta repertoires that made up the dataset. The repertoires were released in a freely available public database intended as a resource for research on the immune response to SARS-CoV-2. Samples came from the ongoing ImmuneRACE study (first 160 participants) plus 1,254 subjects from 6 global collaborators. The sample metadata nearly always contained a de-identified subject ID, COVID-19 status, age in years and sex. Where available, HLA class I and class II types were obtained from metadata supplied by the sample provider rather than from assay-based typing. The paper's findings and limits, for the study overall: The quantity of clinical and demographic metadata differed by source and by participant and was supplied without curation.

Collaborating institutions collected whole blood in K2EDTA tubes following their own protocols. For TCRbeta analysis, collaborator samples were shipped as frozen whole blood, as isolated PBMCs, or as DNA extracted from either sample type. TCRbeta CDR3 regions were amplified from genomic DNA by means of the immunoSEQ Assay, a bias-controlled multiplex PCR. Processing in the source paper ran as follows. Within the assay, amplification of reference gene primers was used to estimate how many nucleated cells each sample contained. Sequence reads were collapsed and filtered to measure the absolute abundance of every unique TCRbeta CDR3 rearrangement. For each sample, productive Simpson clonality was calculated as the square root of Simpson's diversity index over productive rearrangements. TCRdb holds this immuneACCESS table with in-frame rearrangements only. Some clones are missing; in checked studies, unresolved V genes explain under half, and the rest has no known cause. V, J and clone size are taken as reported in that table, and D and trimming were inferred from the DNA itself. This sample has about 180,000 clones in its table, and around 87% of those were observed once. The top ten constitute roughly 2.5% of the sample.

CDR1 and CDR2, looked up from the germline V gene, are SGHRS and YFSETQ. Unmatched junction bases come to 8, with V trimmed by 7 bases and J by 3 bases. Its CDR3 holds 14 amino acids, cysteine through phenylalanine. Left in the record is the CDR3 DNA by itself, 42 bases read in frame from the first base. This clone came up many times. What this receptor recognizes is not known. No much larger clone is present one base from it, and per-base qualities are unavailable. This sequence originates from a man aged 40-49 years with active or convalescent COVID-19. The sample was peripheral blood. Rearrangement joined TRBV5-1 to TRBJ1-2, with 8 middle bases fitting TRBD1. The DNA sequence is as follows: TGCGCCAGCGGAGTTGCAGGGGGCGACTATGGCTACACCTTC. It encodes CASGVAGGDYGYTF.